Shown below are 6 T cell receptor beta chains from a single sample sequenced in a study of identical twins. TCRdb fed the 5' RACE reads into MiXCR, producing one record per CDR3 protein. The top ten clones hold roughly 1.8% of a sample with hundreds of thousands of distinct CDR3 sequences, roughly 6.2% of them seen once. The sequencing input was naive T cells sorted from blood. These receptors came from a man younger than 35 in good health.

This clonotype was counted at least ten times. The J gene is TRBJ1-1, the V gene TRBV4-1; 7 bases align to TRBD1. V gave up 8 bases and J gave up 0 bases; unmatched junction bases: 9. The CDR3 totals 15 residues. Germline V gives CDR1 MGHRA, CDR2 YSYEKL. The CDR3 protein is CASRTYRGLNTEAFF. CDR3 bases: TGCGCCAGCCGGACCTACAGGGGTTTGAACACTGAAGCTTTCTTT.

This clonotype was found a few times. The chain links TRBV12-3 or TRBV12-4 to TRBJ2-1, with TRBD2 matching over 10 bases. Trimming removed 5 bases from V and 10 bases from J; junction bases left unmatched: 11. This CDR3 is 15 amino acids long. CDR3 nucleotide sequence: TGTGCCAGCAGTACTCGTGTACTAGCGGGATCCGAGCAGTTCTTC. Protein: CASSTRVLAGSEQFF.

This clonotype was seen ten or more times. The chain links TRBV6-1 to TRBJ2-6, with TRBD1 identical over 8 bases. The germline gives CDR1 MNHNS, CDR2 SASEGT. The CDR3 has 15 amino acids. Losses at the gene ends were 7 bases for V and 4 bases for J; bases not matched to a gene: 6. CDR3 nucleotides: TGTGCCAGCATGATCCAGGGGGCAGGGGCCAACGTCCTGACTTTC. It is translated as CASMIQGAGANVLTF.

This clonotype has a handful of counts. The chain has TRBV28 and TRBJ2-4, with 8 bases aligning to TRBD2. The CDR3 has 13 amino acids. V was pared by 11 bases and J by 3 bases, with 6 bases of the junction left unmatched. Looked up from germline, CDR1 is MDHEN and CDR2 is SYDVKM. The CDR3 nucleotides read TGTGCCGCAAGCGGGAGAGGCAAAAACATTCAGTACTTC. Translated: CAASGRGKNIQYF.

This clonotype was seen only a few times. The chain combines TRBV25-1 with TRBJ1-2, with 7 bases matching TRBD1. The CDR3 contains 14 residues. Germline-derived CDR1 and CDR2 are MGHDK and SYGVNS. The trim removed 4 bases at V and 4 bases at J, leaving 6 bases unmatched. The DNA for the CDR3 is TGTGCCAGCAGTGGCGGGGACAGCTTCTATGGCTACACCTTC. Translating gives CASSGGDSFYGYTF.

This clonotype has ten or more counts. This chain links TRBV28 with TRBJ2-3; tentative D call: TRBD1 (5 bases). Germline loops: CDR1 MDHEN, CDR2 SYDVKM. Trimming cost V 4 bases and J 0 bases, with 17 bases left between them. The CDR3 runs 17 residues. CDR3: CASSSLDRQSSTDTQYF. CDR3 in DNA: TGTGCCAGCAGTTCTCTAGATCGACAGTCAAGCACAGATACGCAGTATTTT.